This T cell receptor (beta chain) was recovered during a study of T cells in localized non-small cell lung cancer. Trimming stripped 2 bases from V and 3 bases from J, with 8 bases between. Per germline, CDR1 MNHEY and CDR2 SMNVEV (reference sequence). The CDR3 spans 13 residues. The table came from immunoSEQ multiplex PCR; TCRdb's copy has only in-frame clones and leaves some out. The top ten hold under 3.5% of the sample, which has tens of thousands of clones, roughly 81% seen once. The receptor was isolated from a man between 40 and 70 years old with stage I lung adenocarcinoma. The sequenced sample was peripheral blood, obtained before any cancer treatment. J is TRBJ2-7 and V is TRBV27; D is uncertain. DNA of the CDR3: TGTGCCAGCAGTTTAACCGGGTACTACGAGCAGTACTTC. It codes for CASSLTGYYEQYF.